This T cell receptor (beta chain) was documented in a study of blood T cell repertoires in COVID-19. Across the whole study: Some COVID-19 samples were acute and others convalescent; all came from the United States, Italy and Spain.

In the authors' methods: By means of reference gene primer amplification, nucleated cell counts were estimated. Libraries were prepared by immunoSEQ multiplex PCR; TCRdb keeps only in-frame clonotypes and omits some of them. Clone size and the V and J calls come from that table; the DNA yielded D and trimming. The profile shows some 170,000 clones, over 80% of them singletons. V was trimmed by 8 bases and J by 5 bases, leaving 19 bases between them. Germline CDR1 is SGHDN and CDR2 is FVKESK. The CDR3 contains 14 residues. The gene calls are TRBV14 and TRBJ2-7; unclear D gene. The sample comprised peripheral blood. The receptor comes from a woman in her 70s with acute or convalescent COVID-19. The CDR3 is CASRSQTSRDEQYF. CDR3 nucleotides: TGTGCCAGCCGCAGTCAGACCAGCCGGGACGAGCAGTACTTC.